The rows below give T cell receptor beta chains drawn from one sample of a study of blood T cell repertoires in COVID-19. TCRdb's copy holds only in-frame clones and misses some; the assay was immunoSEQ multiplex PCR. This repertoire shows about 110,000 clones, roughly 80% found once; its top ten account for around 4%. The sequenced sample was peripheral blood. The receptors here all came from a human donor in a cohort sampled during active or convalescent COVID-19. CDR3s leave out the opening cysteine and the closing phenylalanine or tryptophan. The order of the fields is J gene, D gene, V gene, CDR3 protein. D genes are given only for firm matches.

j_gene: TRBJ1-6
d_gene: .
v_gene: TRBV4-1
CDR3aa: ASSQGAARTVNSPLH

j_gene: TRBJ2-7
d_gene: .
v_gene: TRBV10-3
CDR3aa: AISRGPLRDPYEQY

j_gene: TRBJ1-4
d_gene: .
v_gene: TRBV25-1
CDR3aa: ASSGYNEKLF

j_gene: TRBJ1-4
d_gene: TRBD1
v_gene: TRBV6-5
CDR3aa: ASSSRDSNEKLF

j_gene: TRBJ2-2
d_gene: .
v_gene: TRBV14
CDR3aa: ASSQSDWAGELF

j_gene: TRBJ2-1
d_gene: .
v_gene: TRBV18
CDR3aa: ASSPQRTAEAYNEQF

j_gene: TRBJ1-5
d_gene: .
v_gene: TRBV2
CDR3aa: ASRLGMPQH

j_gene: TRBJ2-7
d_gene: TRBD1
v_gene: TRBV7-8
CDR3aa: ASSPKRRTGGAGDEY

j_gene: TRBJ1-2
d_gene: TRBD1
v_gene: TRBV5-1
CDR3aa: ASSPGQSYGYT

j_gene: TRBJ1-2
d_gene: TRBD1
v_gene: TRBV5-6
CDR3aa: ASSFGSVRGANYGYT

j_gene: TRBJ2-1
d_gene: TRBD2
v_gene: TRBV5-5
CDR3aa: ASSPTSGSTYNEQF

j_gene: TRBJ2-7
d_gene: .
v_gene: TRBV14
CDR3aa: ASSPTPLVYEQY

j_gene: TRBJ2-1
d_gene: TRBD2
v_gene: TRBV7-4
CDR3aa: ASSLESGGRARNEQF

j_gene: TRBJ2-5
d_gene: TRBD2
v_gene: TRBV9
CDR3aa: ASSVTGGAGETQY

j_gene: TRBJ2-2
d_gene: .
v_gene: TRBV14
CDR3aa: ASSQVRSPGELF

j_gene: TRBJ2-4
d_gene: TRBD1
v_gene: TRBV5-1
CDR3aa: ASSLGTGGLVNIQY

j_gene: TRBJ2-3
d_gene: .
v_gene: TRBV2
CDR3aa: ASRATDTQY